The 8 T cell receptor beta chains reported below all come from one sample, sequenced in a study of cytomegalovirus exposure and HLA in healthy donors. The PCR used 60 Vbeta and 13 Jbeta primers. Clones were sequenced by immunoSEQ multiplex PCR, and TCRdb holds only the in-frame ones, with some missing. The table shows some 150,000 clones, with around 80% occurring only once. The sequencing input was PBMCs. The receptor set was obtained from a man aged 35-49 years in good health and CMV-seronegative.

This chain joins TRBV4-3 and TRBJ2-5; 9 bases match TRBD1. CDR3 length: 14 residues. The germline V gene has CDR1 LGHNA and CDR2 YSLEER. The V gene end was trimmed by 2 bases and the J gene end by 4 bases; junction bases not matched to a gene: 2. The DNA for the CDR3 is TGCGCCAGCAGCCAAAAGGGACAGGGAGAGACCCAGTACTTC. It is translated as CASSQKGQGETQYF.

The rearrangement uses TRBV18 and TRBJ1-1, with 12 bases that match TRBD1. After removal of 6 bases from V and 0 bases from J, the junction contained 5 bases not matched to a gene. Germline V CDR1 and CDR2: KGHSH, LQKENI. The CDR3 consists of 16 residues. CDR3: CASSLGQGALNTEAFF. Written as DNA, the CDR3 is TGTGCCAGCTCCTTGGGACAGGGGGCGTTGAACACTGAAGCTTTCTTT.

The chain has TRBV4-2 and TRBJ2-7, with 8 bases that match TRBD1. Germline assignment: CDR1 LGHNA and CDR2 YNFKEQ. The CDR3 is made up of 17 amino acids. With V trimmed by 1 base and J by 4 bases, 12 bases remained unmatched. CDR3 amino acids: CASSQVPSDRAPYEQYF. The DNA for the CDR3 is TGTGCCAGCAGCCAAGTCCCCTCGGACAGGGCCCCGTACGAGCAGTACTTC.

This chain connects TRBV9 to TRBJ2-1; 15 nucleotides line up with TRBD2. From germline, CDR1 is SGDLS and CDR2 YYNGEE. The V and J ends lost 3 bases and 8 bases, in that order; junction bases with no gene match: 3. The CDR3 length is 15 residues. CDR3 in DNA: TGTGCCAGCAGCGAGGGACTAGCGGGGGGATATGAGCAGTTCTTC. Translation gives CASSEGLAGGYEQFF.

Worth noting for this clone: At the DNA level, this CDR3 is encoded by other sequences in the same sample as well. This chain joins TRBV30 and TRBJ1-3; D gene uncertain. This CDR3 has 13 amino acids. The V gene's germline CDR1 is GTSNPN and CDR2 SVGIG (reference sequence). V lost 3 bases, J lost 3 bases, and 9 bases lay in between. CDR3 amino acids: CAWSVNSGNTIYF. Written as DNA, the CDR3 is TGTGCCTGGAGCGTAAACAGTGGAAACACCATATATTTT.

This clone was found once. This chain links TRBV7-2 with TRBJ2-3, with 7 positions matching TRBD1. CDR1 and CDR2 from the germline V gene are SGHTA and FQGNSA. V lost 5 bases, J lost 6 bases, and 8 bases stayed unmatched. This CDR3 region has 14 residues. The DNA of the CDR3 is TGTGCCAGCAGCCTTGAAACAGGGGTGGATACGCAGTATTTT. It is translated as CASSLETGVDTQYF.

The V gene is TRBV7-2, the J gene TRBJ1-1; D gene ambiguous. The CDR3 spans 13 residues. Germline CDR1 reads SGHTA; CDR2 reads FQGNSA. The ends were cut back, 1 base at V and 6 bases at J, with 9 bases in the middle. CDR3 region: CASSLGPGAEAFF. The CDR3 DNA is TGTGCCAGCAGCTTAGGGCCCGGAGCTGAAGCTTTCTTT.

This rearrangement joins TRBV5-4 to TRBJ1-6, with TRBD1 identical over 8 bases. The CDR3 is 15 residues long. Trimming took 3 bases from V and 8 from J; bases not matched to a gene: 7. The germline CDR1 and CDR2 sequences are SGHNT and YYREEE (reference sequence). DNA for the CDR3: TGTGCCAGCAGCTCGACAGGGGAGGGGTATTCACCCCTCCACTTT. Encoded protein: CASSSTGEGYSPLHF.